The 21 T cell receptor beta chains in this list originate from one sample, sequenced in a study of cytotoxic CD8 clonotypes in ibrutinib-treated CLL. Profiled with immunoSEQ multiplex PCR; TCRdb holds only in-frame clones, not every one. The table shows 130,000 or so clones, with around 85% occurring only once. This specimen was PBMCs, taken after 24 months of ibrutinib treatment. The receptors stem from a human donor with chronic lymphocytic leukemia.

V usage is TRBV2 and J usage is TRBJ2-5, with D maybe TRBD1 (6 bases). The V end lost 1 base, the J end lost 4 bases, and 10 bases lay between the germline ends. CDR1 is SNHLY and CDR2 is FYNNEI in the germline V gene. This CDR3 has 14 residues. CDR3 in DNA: TGTGCCAGCAGTGAAGACAGGGCTGGAGAGACCCAGTACTTC. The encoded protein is CASSEDRAGETQYF.

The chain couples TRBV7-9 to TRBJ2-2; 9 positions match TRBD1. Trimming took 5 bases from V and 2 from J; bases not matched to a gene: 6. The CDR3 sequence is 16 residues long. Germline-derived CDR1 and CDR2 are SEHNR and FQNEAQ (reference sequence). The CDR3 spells CASSARQGENTGELFF. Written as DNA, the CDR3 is TGTGCCAGCAGCGCAAGACAGGGGGAAAACACCGGGGAGCTGTTTTTT.

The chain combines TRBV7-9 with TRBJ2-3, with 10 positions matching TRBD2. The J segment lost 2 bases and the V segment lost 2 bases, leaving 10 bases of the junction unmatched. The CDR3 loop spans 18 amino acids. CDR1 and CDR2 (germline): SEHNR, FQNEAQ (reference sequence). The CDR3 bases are TGTGCCAGCAGCTTACCATTCCGGCTAGCGGGGGTCACAGATACGCAGTATTTT. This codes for CASSLPFRLAGVTDTQYF.

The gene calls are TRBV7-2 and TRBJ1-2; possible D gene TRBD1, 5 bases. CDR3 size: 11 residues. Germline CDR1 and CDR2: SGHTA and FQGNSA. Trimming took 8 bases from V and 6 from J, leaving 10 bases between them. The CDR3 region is CASWGRDGYTF. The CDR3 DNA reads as TGTGCCAGCTGGGGGAGGGATGGCTACACCTTC.

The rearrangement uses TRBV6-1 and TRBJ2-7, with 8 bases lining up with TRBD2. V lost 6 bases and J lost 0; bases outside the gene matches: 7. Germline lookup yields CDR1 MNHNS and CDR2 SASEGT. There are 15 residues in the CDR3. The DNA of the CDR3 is TGTGCCAGCAGCACCACTAGCGGCAGCTCCTACGAGCAGTACTTC. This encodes CASSTTSGSSYEQYF.

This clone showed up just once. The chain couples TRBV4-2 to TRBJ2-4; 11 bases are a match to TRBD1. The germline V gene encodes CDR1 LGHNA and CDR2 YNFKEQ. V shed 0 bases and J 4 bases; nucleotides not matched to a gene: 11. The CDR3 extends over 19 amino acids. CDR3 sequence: CASSQDPPGGQGAKNIQYF. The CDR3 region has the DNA TGTGCCAGCAGCCAAGATCCCCCCGGCGGACAGGGGGCTAAAAACATTCAGTACTTC.

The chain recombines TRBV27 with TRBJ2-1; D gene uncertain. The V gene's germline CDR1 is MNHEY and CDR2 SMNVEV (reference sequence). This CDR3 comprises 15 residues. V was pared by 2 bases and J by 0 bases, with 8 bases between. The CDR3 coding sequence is TGTGCCAGCAGTTTACGGTTCCACTCCTACAATGAGCAGTTCTTC. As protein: CASSLRFHSYNEQFF.

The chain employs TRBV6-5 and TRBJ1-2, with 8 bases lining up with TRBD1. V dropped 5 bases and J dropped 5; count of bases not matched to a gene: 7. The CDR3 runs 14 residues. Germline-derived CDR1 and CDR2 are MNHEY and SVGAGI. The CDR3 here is CASSLDRGSYGYTF. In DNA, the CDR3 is TGTGCCAGCAGTCTCGACAGGGGCAGTTATGGCTACACCTTC.

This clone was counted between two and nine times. The CDR3 DNA sequence: TGTGCCAGTAGTCGTAAGATCAACTCCTACGAGCAGTACTTC. Amino acid sequence: CASSRKINSYEQYF. V usage is TRBV19 and J usage is TRBJ2-7; D unresolved. Germline CDR1 reads LNHDA; CDR2 reads SQIVND (reference sequence). Trimming removed 5 bases from V and 0 bases from J, with 11 bases in between. This CDR3 is 14 amino acids long.

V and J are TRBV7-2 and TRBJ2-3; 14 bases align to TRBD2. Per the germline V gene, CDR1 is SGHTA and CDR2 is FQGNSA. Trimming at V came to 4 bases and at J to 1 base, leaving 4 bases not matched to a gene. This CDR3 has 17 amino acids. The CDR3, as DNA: TGTGCCAGCAGCTCCGGGACTAGCGGGAGTGGCACAGATACGCAGTATTTT. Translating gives CASSSGTSGSGTDTQYF.

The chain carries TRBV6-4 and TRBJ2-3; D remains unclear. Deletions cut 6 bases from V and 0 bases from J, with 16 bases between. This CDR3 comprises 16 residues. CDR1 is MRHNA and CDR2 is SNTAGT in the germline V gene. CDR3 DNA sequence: TGTGCCAGCAGCTTCCATCCCGGACGGAGCACAGATACGCAGTATTTT. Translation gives CASSFHPGRSTDTQYF.

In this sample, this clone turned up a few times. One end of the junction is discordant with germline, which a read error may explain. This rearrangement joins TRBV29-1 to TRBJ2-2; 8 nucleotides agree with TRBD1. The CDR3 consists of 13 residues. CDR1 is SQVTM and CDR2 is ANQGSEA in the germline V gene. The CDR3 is CSAWTGNAGELFF. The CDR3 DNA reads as TGCAGCGCATGGACAGGGAACGCCGGGGAGCTGTTTTTT.

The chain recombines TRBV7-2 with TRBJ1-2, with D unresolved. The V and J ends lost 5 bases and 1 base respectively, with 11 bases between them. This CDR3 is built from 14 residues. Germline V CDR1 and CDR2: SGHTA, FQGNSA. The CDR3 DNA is TGTGCCAGCAGCAGGGCGGCCGTTAACTATGGCTACACCTTC. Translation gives CASSRAAVNYGYTF.

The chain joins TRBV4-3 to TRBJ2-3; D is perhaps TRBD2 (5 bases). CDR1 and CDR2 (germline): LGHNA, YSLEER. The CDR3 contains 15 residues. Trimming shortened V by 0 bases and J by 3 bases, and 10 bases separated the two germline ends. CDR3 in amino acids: CASSQDFGRTDTQYF. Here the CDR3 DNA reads TGCGCCAGCAGCCAAGATTTTGGGAGAACAGATACGCAGTATTTT.

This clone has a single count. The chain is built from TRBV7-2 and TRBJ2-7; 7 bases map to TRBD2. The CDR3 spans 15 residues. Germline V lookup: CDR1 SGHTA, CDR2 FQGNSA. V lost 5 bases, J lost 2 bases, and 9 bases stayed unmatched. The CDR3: CASSDGLGRTYEQYF. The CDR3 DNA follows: TGTGCCAGCAGCGACGGACTAGGACGTACCTACGAGCAGTACTTC.

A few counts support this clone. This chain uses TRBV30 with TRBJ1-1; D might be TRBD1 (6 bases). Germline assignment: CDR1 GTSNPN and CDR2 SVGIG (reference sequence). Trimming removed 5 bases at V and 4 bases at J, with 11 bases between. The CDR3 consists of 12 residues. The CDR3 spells CAWELGGTEAFF. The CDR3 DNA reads TGTGCCTGGGAATTAGGGGGCACTGAAGCTTTCTTT. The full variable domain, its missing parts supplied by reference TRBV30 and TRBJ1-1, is SQTIHQWPATLVQPVGSPLSLECTVEGTSNPNLYWYRQAAGRGLQLLFYSVGIGQISSEVPQNLSASRPQDRQFILSSKKLLLSDSGFYLCAWELGGTEAFFGQGTRLTVV.

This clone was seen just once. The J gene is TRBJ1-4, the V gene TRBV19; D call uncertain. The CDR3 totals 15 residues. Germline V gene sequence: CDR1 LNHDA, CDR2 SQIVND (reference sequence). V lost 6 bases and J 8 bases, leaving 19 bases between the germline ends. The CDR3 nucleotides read TGTGCCAGTAGCCCTGCTCGTCACCGCGGAGAAAAACTGTTTTTT. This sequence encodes CASSPARHRGEKLFF.

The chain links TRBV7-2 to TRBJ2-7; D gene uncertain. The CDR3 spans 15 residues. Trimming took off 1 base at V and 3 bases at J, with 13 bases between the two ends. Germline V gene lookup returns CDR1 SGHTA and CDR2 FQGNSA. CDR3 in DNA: TGTGCCAGCAGCTTAGGTGGGTCAGCTCTCTACGAGCAGTACTTC. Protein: CASSLGGSALYEQYF.

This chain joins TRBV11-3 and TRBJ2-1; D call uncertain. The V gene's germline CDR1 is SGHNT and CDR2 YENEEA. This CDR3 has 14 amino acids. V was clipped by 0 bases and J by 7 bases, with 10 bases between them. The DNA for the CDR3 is TGTGCCAGCAGCTTAGAAGGCTCGCAGAATGAGCAGTTCTTC. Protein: CASSLEGSQNEQFF.

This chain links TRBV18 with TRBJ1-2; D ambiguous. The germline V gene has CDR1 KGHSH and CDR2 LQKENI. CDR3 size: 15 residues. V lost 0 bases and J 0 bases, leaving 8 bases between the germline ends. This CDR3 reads CASSPPVEANYGYTF. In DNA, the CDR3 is TGTGCCAGCTCACCACCGGTAGAAGCTAACTATGGCTACACCTTC.

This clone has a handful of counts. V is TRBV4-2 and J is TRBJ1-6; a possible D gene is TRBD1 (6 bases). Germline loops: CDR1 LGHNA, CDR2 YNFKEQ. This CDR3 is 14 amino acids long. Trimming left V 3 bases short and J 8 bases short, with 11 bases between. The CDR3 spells CASSQGAVDSPLHF. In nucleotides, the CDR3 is TGTGCCAGCAGCCAGGGGGCAGTAGATTCACCCCTCCACTTT.